This entry features one T cell receptor (beta chain) sequence. The clone's antigen remains unknown. Within one base of it there is no much larger clone, and no base qualities were kept. According to the germline V gene, CDR1 reads SGHRS and CDR2 reads YFSETQ. The CDR3 numbers 13 residues from cysteine through phenylalanine. Left in the record is the CDR3 DNA by itself, 39 bases read in frame from the first base. V is cut by 4 bases and J by 1 base, and the space between the germline ends is 8 bases. The library came from the immunoSEQ multiplex PCR assay. DNA from the cultured and isolated CD4+ T cells underwent TCR beta CDR3 sequencing. Per the original workflow: Non-productive TCR sequences were removed and reads were trimmed to the CDR3 region, keeping CDR3s of at least 7 amino acids. Antigen-specific clonotypes were identified with the MANAFEST web app by comparing expansion in peptide wells against reference cultures. To count as positive, a clone had to show expansion at FDR<0.05 compared with the reference and with all other wells, an odds ratio above 5, and a frequency above 0.1% in two replicate wells. Cross-reactive clonotypes were defined as significantly expanded in SARS-CoV-2 spike wells and in at least one common cold coronavirus spike condition. CDR3 similarity was assessed by Levenshtein distance using the stringdist R package, and unrooted trees were constructed with ape in R 3.6.1. The table was pulled from immuneACCESS by TCRdb, which kept in-frame rearrangements only. Such tables lose some clones; where checked, under half of the loss comes from unresolved V genes, and the rest has no known cause. V, J and clone size are taken as reported in that table, and D and trimming were inferred from the DNA itself. This sample holds fewer than 30,000 clones; 78% were observed only once. The biggest ten clones account for more than 15% of the sample.

In the ViraFEST assay, PBMC were stimulated with viral peptide pools, and TCR sequencing was then used to find antigen-specific CD4+ T cell clonotypes based on their expansion. After around eleven days of culture, CD4+ T cells were isolated with the EasySep CD4+ T cell isolation kit. PCR-confirmed SARS-CoV-2 infection had occurred in convalescent patients between March and December 2020, before the Alpha, Beta and Delta variants emerged in the United States. Each well held roughly 2.2 million PBMC cultured in IMDM containing approximately 5% human AB serum, roughly 10 IU/ml IL-2 and gentamicin, along with approximately 10 ug/ml peptides. On days 3 and 7, half of the culture medium was replaced with fresh IL-2-containing medium. Unless noted otherwise, every peptide stimulation condition was cultured in triplicate wells. PBMC were separated from whole blood using Ficoll-Paque Plus gradient centrifugation and were then either cryopreserved at -140C or used fresh. The spike proteins of SARS-CoV-2 and of the common cold coronaviruses HCoV-NL63, HCoV-OC43 and HCoV-229E were spanned by overlapping peptide pools. The QIAamp micro DNA kit was used to extract genomic DNA from the cultured CD4+ T cells.

The sample belongs to a study of vaccination effects on CD4 cells after COVID-19 (dated by TCRdb to between 2020 and 2023). For the wider study: Each participant got two doses of an mRNA SARS-CoV-2 vaccine, either BNT162b2 or mRNA-1273. In a couple of convalescent patients, pre-vaccine samples were collected 16 days and one week ahead of the first dose, 142 and 148 days after COVID-19 diagnosis. The study compared SARS-CoV-2 spike-specific CD4+ TCR repertoires before and after mRNA vaccination in COVID-19 convalescent patients and infection-naive vaccine recipients. The full study included roughly 11 COVID-19 convalescent patients and several SARS-CoV-2-naive healthy vaccine recipients. Cultures from other donors in the study were sequenced using the Oncomine TCR Beta short-read assay on an Illumina iSeq 100. Results the study describes overall, beyond this receptor: For convalescent patients, new clones induced by the vaccine made up most of the post-vaccine spike-reactive repertoire, and these new clones were largely distinct from the clones induced by infection. Clones induced by infection and clones induced by vaccination both contracted markedly at late timepoints after vaccination, which fits with T cell responses waning over time. The study was limited by a small number of convalescent patients, and early post-infection timepoints were lacking.

The sample was CD4+ T cells from PBMCs cultured with HCoV-NL63 spike peptides, taken before COVID-19 vaccination. According to the study, the label for this sample's cell subset or site signals: HCoV-NL63 spike overlapping peptide pool stimulation. The V gene is TRBV5-1 and the J gene is TRBJ1-1, with no reliable assignment of the D segment. The sequence derives from a human donor who had a prior SARS-CoV-2 infection. The bases are TGCGCCAGCAGCCCGACACCGAACACTGAAGCTTTCTTT. Translated, it gives CASSPTPNTEAFF.